The entry below gives a single T cell receptor beta chain sequence along with its context. The germline V and J ends were trimmed by 4 bases and 5 bases, with 14 bases remaining between them. The CDR3 length is 14 residues. Germline loops: CDR1 MNHEY, CDR2 SMNVEV (reference sequence). Repertoires were generated with immunoSEQ multiplex PCR, while TCRdb's copy carries only in-frame clones and drops some. In the table there are 300,000 to 400,000 clones, roughly 90% of which are singletons. This sample stems from a study of blood T cell repertoires in COVID-19. The origin of this receptor is a woman under 40 with COVID-19, enrolled during active disease. This chain uses TRBV27 with TRBJ1-1, with D perhaps TRBD1 (6 bases). Material for sequencing was peripheral blood. Written as DNA, the CDR3 is TGTGCCAGCAGTTGGGCAGGGGTGGGTACTGAAGCTTTCTTT. This gives the protein CASSWAGVGTEAFF.